One T cell receptor (beta chain) is described in this entry. Assay used: immunoSEQ multiplex PCR; TCRdb lists only in-frame clones, some missing. The sample has roughly 130,000 clones; 70% to 90% are singletons. The data originate from a study of radiation and T cells in renal cell carcinoma. Time point noted: blood 2 weeks post-SBRT. Treatment described: 15 Gy SBRT to primary tumor, nephrectomy 4 weeks later. The tumor was a clear cell renal cell carcinoma. The source of this sequence is a woman aged 55-69 years with renal cell carcinoma. The specimen comprised blood, sampled from a patient whose treatment included radiotherapy and nephrectomy.

As DNA, the CDR3 is TGTGCCAGCAGTTTATCTTTCGGGGGAAGCAATCAGCCCCAGCATTTT. Its protein is CASSLSFGGSNQPQHF. The chain employs TRBV28 and TRBJ1-5; the D gene is possibly TRBD1 (5 bases). This CDR3 has 16 amino acids. The germline gives CDR1 MDHEN, CDR2 SYDVKM. The V end was cut by 1 base, the J end by 1 base, with 11 bases between.